This T cell receptor (beta chain) was documented in a study of PD-1 blockade in classical Hodgkin lymphoma. Clones were read by immunoSEQ multiplex PCR, and TCRdb kept only the in-frame ones, dropping some. The sample shows around 96,000 clones, roughly 88% of them seen only once. Brentuximab vedotin exposure varied among the patients, all of whom had relapsed after autologous stem cell transplantation. V lost 5 bases, J lost 8 bases, and 4 bases lay in between. Germline CDR1 reads MNHNY; CDR2 reads SVGAGI (reference sequence). The CDR3 consists of 11 residues. V is TRBV6-6 and J is TRBJ1-6; D ambiguous. This TCR derives from a human donor with classical Hodgkin lymphoma. Source: peripheral blood mononuclear cells (PBMCs), taken at baseline. The CDR3 loop reads CASSADSPLHF. The CDR3 region has the DNA TGTGCCAGCAGTGCTGATTCACCCCTCCACTTT.